This T cell receptor (beta chain) was documented in a study of blood T cell repertoires in COVID-19. Measured with immunoSEQ multiplex PCR; TCRdb has only the in-frame clones, and not every one. The data contain about 72,000 clones, around 76% of them singletons. Germline loops: CDR1 SGHRS, CDR2 YFSETQ. V lost 4 bases and J lost 5; bases outside the gene matches: 9. This CDR3 contains 17 residues. Sequences were obtained from peripheral blood. The sequence was obtained from a human donor in a cohort sampled during active COVID-19. The rearrangement links TRBV5-1 to TRBJ2-3, with 14 positions matching TRBD2. In nucleotides, the CDR3 is TGCGCCAGCAGCGGAACCCCCGGGACTAGCGGGGGAGATACGCAGTATTTT. It is translated as CASSGTPGTSGGDTQYF.